Below, 8 T cell receptor beta chains from the same sample are listed, as sequenced in a study of blood T cell repertoires in COVID-19. Assay used: immunoSEQ multiplex PCR; TCRdb lists only in-frame clones, some missing. This sample has some 70,000 clones, with roughly three quarters found just once. Sample: peripheral blood. These TCRs come from a woman between 50 and 59 years old with acute or convalescent COVID-19.

This chain connects TRBV9 to TRBJ2-5; 8 bases line up with TRBD1. The germline V gene has CDR1 SGDLS and CDR2 YYNGEE. The V segment lost 4 bases and the J segment 3 bases; nucleotides outside the gene matches: 11. The CDR3 runs 16 residues. The CDR3 bases are TGTGCCAGCAGCCCGACAGGGGCCGGTTTCGAAGAGACCCAGTACTTC. Its translation is CASSPTGAGFEETQYF.

V is TRBV28 and J is TRBJ2-7, with TRBD1 identical over 7 bases. The CDR3 is 15 amino acids. After removal of 4 bases from V and 0 bases from J, the junction contained 6 bases not matched to a gene. Germline lookup yields CDR1 MDHEN and CDR2 SYDVKM. The CDR3 here is CASSSGTVNSYEQYF. The CDR3 bases are TGTGCCAGCAGTTCCGGGACAGTAAACTCCTACGAGCAGTACTTC.

This clone appeared a single time. The chain has TRBV2 and TRBJ2-3, with D perhaps matching TRBD2 (6 bases). Trimming took off 8 bases at V and 1 base at J, with 10 bases between the two ends. The CDR3 spans 13 residues. The germline gives CDR1 SNHLY, CDR2 FYNNEI. The CDR3 DNA sequence: TGTGCCAGCGGGACTCATGGCACAGATACGCAGTATTTT. Amino acid sequence: CASGTHGTDTQYF.

This chain joins TRBV5-1 and TRBJ1-2, with D possibly TRBD1 on 6 matching bases. The CDR3 has 15 residues. V was pared by 0 bases and J by 7 bases, with 16 bases between. Germline loops: CDR1 SGHRS, CDR2 YFSETQ. The CDR3 loop is CASSLGHTGYGGYTF. The CDR3 coding sequence is TGCGCCAGCAGCTTGGGACATACAGGGTATGGTGGCTACACCTTC.

The chain joins TRBV3-1 (or the pseudogene TRBV3-2) to TRBJ2-2, with unresolved D. Germline V gives CDR1 LGHDT, CDR2 YNNKEL (reference sequence). With 4 bases removed from V and 1 base from J, the gap between germline ends came to 16 bases. The CDR3 consists of 17 residues. CDR3 sequence: CASSRPASARNTGELFF. The CDR3 coding sequence is TGTGCCAGCAGCCGCCCGGCGTCAGCGAGGAACACCGGGGAGCTGTTTTTT.

The chain recombines TRBV7-2 with TRBJ2-7; a weak D match, TRBD2 (6 bases). This CDR3 is built from 14 residues. CDR1 SGHTA and CDR2 FQGNSA come from the germline V gene. V was shortened by 1 base and J by 5 bases, with 12 bases between the two germline ends. CDR3 residues: CASSLGGAQNEQYF. The CDR3 bases are TGTGCCAGCAGCTTAGGCGGGGCACAGAACGAGCAGTACTTC.

The table lists this clone with a few counts. The chain has TRBV11-3 and TRBJ2-1; maybe TRBD1 (6 bases). CDR1 SGHNT and CDR2 YENEEA come from the germline V gene. V was cut by 0 bases and J by 9 bases, with 15 bases left in between. The CDR3 has 15 residues. In DNA form, the CDR3 reads TGTGCCAGCAGCTTAGATCAAACTAGAGGGGGTGAGCAGTTCTTC. Its translation is CASSLDQTRGGEQFF.

This clone has a single count. The DNA for the CDR3 is TGTGCCAGCAGCCGCAGACAGGGTCTAAGGGAGGAGCTGTTTTTT. Translating it yields CASSRRQGLREELFF. The V call is TRBV6-6, the J call TRBJ2-2; 7 bases align to TRBD1. Unmatched junction bases numbered 14, after V lost 6 bases and J lost 10 bases. Germline lookup yields CDR1 MNHNY and CDR2 SVGAGI (reference sequence). The CDR3 runs to 15 residues.